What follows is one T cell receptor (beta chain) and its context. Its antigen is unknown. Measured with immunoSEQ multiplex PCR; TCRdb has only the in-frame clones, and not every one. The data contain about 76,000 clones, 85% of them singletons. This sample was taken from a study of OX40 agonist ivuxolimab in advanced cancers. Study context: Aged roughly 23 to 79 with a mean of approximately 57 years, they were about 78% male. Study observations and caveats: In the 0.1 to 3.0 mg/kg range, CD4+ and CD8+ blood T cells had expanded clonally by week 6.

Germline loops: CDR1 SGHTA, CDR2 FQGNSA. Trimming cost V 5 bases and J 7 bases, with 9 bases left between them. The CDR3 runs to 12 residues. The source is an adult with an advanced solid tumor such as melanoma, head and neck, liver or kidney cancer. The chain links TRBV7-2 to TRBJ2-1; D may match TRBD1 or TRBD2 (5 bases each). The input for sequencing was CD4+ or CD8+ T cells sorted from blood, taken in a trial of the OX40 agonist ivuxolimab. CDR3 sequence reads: CASSGTENEQFF. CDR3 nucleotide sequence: TGTGCCAGCAGCGGGACGGAGAATGAGCAGTTCTTC. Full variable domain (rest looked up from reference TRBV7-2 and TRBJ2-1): GAGVSQSPSNKVTEKGKDVELRCDPISGHTALYWYRQSLGQGLEFLIYFQGNSAPDKSGLPSDRFSAERTGGSVSTLTIQRTQQEDSAVYLCASSGTENEQFFGPGTRLTVL.